Listed here is a single T cell receptor (beta chain). Antigen unknown. Time point described: persistent/refractory GD, antithyroid drugs over 5 years with positive TRAb. Scientists built the TCR library using RNA that was extracted from PBMCs. To make TCR beta libraries, researchers used iRepertoire HTBI primers and Arm-PCR of CDR3 regions. TCRdb re-called the multiplex PCR reads with MiXCR, one entry per CDR3 protein. The profile shows around 430,000 distinct CDR3 sequences, approximately 23% of them singletons. These data belong to a study of regulatory T cells in long-lasting Graves disease. Study-wide results and limits: Persistent disease was characterized by preferential usage of TRBV28, TRBJ1-2 and TRBJ2-5. Owing to a sample size that was small, accuracy may have been reduced.

CDR3 length: 14 residues. V gave up 3 bases and J gave up 1 base, with 10 bases separating them. The germline V gene encodes CDR1 SGHRS and CDR2 YFSETQ. The sequencing here drew on peripheral blood mononuclear cells (PBMCs), taken when the disease was refractory, from a patient treated with antithyroid drugs. The chain joins TRBV5-1 to TRBJ1-2; D call uncertain. This TCR derives from a female donor with Graves disease. Here the CDR3 DNA reads TGCGCCAGCAGCTCCACCTCCCTTAACTATGGCTACACCTTC. It is translated as CASSSTSLNYGYTF.